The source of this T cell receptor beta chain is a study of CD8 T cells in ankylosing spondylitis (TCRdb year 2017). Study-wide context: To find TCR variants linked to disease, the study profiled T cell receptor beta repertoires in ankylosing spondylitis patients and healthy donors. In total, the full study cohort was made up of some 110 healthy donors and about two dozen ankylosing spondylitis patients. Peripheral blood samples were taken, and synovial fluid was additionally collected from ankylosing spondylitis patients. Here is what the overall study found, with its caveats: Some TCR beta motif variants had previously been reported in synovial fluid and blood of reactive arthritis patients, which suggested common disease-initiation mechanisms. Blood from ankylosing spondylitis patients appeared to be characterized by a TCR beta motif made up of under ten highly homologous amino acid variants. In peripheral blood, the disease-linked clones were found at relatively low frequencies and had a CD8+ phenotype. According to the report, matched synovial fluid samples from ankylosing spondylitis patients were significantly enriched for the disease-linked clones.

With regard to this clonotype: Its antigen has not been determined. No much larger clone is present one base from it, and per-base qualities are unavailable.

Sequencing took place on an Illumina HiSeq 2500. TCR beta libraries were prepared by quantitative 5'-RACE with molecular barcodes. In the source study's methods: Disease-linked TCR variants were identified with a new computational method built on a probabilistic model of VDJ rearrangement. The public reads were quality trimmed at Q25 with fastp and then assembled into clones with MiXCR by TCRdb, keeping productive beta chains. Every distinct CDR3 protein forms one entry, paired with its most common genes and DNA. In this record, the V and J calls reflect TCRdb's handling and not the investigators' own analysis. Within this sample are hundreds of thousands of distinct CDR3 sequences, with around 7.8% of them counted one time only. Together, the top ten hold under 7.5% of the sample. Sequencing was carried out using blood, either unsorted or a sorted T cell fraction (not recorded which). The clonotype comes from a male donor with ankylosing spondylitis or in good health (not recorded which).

The CDR3 loop reads CASSSRNQPQHF. The bases are TGTGCCAGCAGCTCGAGGAATCAGCCCCAGCATTTT. The sequence links TRBV7-2 to TRBJ1-5; the D segment cannot be called with confidence. V drops 4 bases and J drops 4 bases, leaving 5 bases in between. The CDR3 numbers 12 residues from cysteine through phenylalanine. Only CDR3 DNA is held: 36 bases, read in frame from base 1. As encoded in the germline V gene, CDR1 is SGHTA while CDR2 is FQGNSA. Full variable domain (CDR3 extended with the reference TRBV7-2 and TRBJ1-5 proteins): GAGVSQSPSNKVTEKGKDVELRCDPISGHTALYWYRQSLGQGLEFLIYFQGNSAPDKSGLPSDRFSAERTGGSVSTLTIQRTQQEDSAVYLCASSSRNQPQHFGDGTRLSIL.